This paragraph covers one T cell receptor (beta chain) sequence. These data originate in a study of OX40 agonist ivuxolimab in advanced cancers. The assay was immunoSEQ multiplex PCR, and TCRdb's table has in-frame clones only and misses some. Of 70,000 or so clones listed, about nine tenths are singletons. Looked up from germline, CDR1 is MDHEN and CDR2 is SYDVKM. Trimming removed 4 bases from V and 8 bases from J; junction bases left unmatched: 7. This CDR3 is 15 amino acids long. If patients had autoimmune disease history or systemic immunosuppression, they were excluded. The rearrangement joins TRBV28 to TRBJ1-6; 8 bases align to TRBD1. The receptor was isolated from an adult with an advanced solid tumor such as melanoma, head and neck, liver or kidney cancer. The sequences come from CD4+ or CD8+ T cells sorted from blood, collected in a trial of the OX40 agonist ivuxolimab. CDR3 region: CASSSQGAGDSPLHF. In DNA, the CDR3 is TGTGCCAGCAGTTCGCAGGGGGCGGGAGATTCACCCCTCCACTTT.